This T cell receptor (beta chain) was identified during a study of T cell responses to AZD1222 COVID-19 vaccine. CDR3 size: 10 residues. The V end was cut by 0 bases, the J end by 12 bases, with 8 bases between. Germline CDR1 is GTSNPN and CDR2 is SVGIG (reference sequence). Regarding this clone: Its antigen is still unknown.

Here immunoSEQ multiplex PCR was the method, and the copy in TCRdb shows in-frame clones only, minus some. The sample contains 150,000 to 200,000 clones, around 90% of which appear only once. Study-wide results and limits: In all cases, repertoires were sampled only after the peak T cell response. Vaccine-related CD4 TCRs covered spike, predominating at 160-218 and 743-854. Donors were largely white British and mainly female; clonal diversity was possibly underestimated.

Second doses that came at about 4 or about 12 weeks were put together. This TCR was sampled from an adult who received the AZD1222 COVID-19 vaccine. The chain carries TRBV30 and TRBJ1-2; no reliable D call. The sequences come from peripheral blood, collected 28 days after the second AZD1222 dose. CDR3 in amino acids: CAWSVPSDTF. CDR3 sequence (DNA): TGTGCCTGGAGTGTTCCATCCGACACCTTC. Supplemented by reference TRBV30 and TRBJ1-2, the full variable domain reads SQTIHQWPATLVQPVGSPLSLECTVEGTSNPNLYWYRQAAGRGLQLLFYSVGIGQISSEVPQNLSASRPQDRQFILSSKKLLLSDSGFYLCAWSVPSDTFGSGTRLTVV.